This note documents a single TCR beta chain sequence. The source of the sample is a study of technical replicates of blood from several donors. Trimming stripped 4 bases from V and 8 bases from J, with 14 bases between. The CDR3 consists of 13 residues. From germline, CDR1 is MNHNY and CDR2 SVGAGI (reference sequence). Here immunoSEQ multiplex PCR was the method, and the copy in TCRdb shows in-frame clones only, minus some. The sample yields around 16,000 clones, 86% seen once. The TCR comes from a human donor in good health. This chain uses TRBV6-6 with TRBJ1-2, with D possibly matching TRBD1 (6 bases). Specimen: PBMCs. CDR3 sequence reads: CASSWAGAEGYTF. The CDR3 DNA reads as TGTGCCAGCAGTTGGGCGGGGGCGGAAGGCTACACCTTC.